This T cell receptor beta chain was sequenced for a study of T cell repertoires in cytomegalovirus infection. Looking at the study overall: Both CMV infection and a matching HLA type were indicated by public TCR beta signatures.

About this clonotype: Its antigen remains unidentified.

General observations from the study: There were carriers of CMV plus the relevant HLA, and cumulative public TCR beta family frequency identified them.

A single record per CDR3 protein comes from TCRdb applying MiXCR to the reads. Here the sample spans about 200,000 distinct CDR3 sequences, about a tenth being singletons. This CDR3 comprises 13 residues. CDR1 is DFQATT and CDR2 is SNEGSKA in the germline V gene (reference sequence). Deletions cut 6 bases from V and 6 bases from J, with 18 bases between. The chain employs TRBV20-1 and TRBJ2-7; no clear D. The clonotype was recovered from a human donor in good health (CMV status not recorded). Some clones in this sample may be carry-over from other donors' samples. Specimen: PBMCs. The CDR3 reads CSATPIGLSEQYF. The CDR3 coding sequence is TGCAGTGCCACCCCCATAGGGTTGTCCGAGCAGTACTTC.